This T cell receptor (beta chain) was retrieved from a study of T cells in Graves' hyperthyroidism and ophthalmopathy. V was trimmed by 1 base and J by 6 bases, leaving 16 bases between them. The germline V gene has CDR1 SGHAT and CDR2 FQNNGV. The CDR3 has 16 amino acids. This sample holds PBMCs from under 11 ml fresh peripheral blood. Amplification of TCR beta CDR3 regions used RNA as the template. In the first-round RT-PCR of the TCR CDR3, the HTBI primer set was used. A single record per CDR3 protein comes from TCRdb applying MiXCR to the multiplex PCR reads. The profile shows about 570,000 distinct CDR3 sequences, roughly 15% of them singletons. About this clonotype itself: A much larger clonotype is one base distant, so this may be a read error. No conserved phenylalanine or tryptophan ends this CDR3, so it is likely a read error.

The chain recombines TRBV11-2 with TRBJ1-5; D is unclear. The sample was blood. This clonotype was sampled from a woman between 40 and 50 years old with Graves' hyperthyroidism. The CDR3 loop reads CASSLGNGNNGQPQHL. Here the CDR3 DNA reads TGTGCCAGCAGCTTAGGAAATGGGAACAACGGTCAGCCCCAGCATCTT.